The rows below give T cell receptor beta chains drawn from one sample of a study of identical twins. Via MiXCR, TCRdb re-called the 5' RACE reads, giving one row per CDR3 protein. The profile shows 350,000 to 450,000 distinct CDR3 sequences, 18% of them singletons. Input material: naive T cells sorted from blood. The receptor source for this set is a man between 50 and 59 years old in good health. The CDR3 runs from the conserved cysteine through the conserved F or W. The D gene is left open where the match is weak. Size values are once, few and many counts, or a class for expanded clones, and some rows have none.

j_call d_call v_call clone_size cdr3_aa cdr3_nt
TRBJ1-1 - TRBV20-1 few CSASEGRGTEAFF TGCAGTGCTAGTGAGGGACGGGGGACTGAAGCTTTCTTT
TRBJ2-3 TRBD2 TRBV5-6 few CASSSRLAGLYTQYF TGTGCCAGCAGCTCCAGACTAGCGGGGTTGTATACGCAGTATTTT
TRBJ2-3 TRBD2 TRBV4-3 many CASSQEQAGPADTQYF TGCGCCAGCAGCCAGGAACAAGCGGGACCGGCAGATACGCAGTATTTT
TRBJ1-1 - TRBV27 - CASSLYGGMNTEAFF TGTGCCAGCAGTTTATACGGGGGGATGAACACTGAAGCTTTCTTT
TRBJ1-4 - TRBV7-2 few CASSSGGADEKLFF TGTGCCAGCAGCTCGGGGGGGGCCGATGAAAAACTGTTTTTT
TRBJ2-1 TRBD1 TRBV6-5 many CASSYFHRDRGNNEQFF TGTGCCAGCAGTTACTTTCACCGGGACAGGGGAAACAATGAGCAGTTCTTC
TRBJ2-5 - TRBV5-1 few CASSPQGSVGETQYF TGCGCCAGCAGCCCACAGGGCTCGGTAGGGGAGACCCAGTACTTC
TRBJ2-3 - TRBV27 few CASSLSYLNTDTQYF TGTGCCAGCAGTTTATCATACTTAAACACAGATACGCAGTATTTT
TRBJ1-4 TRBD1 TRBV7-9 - CASTRTGDNEKLFF TGTGCCAGCACCAGAACAGGGGATAATGAAAAACTGTTTTTT
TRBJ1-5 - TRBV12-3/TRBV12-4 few CASSLRVGGNQPQHF TGTGCCAGCAGTTTAAGGGTCGGTGGCAATCAGCCCCAGCATTTT
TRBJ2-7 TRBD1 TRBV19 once CASSNGQGTYEQYF TGTGCCAGTAGTAACGGACAGGGGACGTACGAGCAGTACTTC
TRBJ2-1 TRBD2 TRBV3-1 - CASSHTSRLAENYNEQFF TGTGCCAGCAGCCACACCTCGAGACTAGCGGAAAACTACAATGAGCAGTTCTTC
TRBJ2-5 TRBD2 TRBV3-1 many CASSGASGVQGTQYF TGTGCCAGCAGCGGCGCTAGCGGGGTCCAAGGAACCCAGTACTTC
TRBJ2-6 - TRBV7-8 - CASSWDGGQGSSWANVLTF TGTGCCAGCAGCTGGGACGGGGGGCAGGGGTCTTCGTGGGCCAACGTCCTGACTTTC
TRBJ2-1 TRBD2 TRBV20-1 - CSARALGSGYHNEQFF TGCAGTGCTAGAGCCCTGGGTAGCGGGTACCACAATGAGCAGTTCTTC
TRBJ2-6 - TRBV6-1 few CASRNPAGSGANVLTF TGTGCCAGCAGGAATCCCGCCGGCTCTGGGGCCAACGTCCTGACTTTC